The present T cell receptor beta chain was sequenced within a study of graft-versus-host responses after intestinal transplantation. Overall study context: Tacrolimus plus steroids were given to all recipients for about 3 years, preceded by anti-thymocyte globulin induction.

TCRdb's table, derived via immunoSEQ multiplex PCR, lists solely in-frame clones and lacks some. The sample consists of approximately 38,000 clones, roughly 87% of them appearing once. J gave up 4 bases and V 0 bases, and 9 bases lay outside the gene matches. Germline V gene data show CDR1 as MNHEY and CDR2 as SMNVEV (reference sequence). The CDR3 runs to 17 residues. A few counts support this clone. The chain uses TRBV27 and TRBJ2-3; 8 positions match TRBD2. The receptor was derived from a human patient who received an intestinal transplant, so some T cells may come from the graft donor. This sample comprised PBMCs, obtained about 1,000 days after transplant. CDR3 bases: TGTGCCAGCAGTTTATCCGGACTAGCAATAAGTGCAGATACGCAGTATTTT. Residues: CASSLSGLAISADTQYF.